A single sample gave rise to the 23 T cell receptor beta chains below, sequenced in a study of cytomegalovirus exposure and HLA in healthy donors. PCR employed 60 Vbeta and 13 Jbeta primers. Sequenced by immunoSEQ multiplex PCR; TCRdb stores in-frame clones only, minus some. The table includes more than 130,000 clones, nearly 80% detected once. Sequenced: PBMCs. Receptors were obtained from a male donor in good health and CMV-seronegative.

This clone was detected once. The V gene is TRBV7-2, the J gene TRBJ1-1, with TRBD1 matching over 7 bases. The CDR3 runs to 16 residues. The V gene's germline CDR1 is SGHTA and CDR2 FQGNSA. The V gene end was trimmed by 0 bases and the J gene end by 1 base; junction bases not matched to a gene: 5. CDR3 sequence reads: CASSLAIRGQNTEAFF. As DNA, the CDR3 is TGTGCCAGCAGCTTAGCAATAAGGGGGCAGAACACTGAAGCTTTCTTT.

The chain links TRBV5-6 to TRBJ1-3, with 7 bases lining up with TRBD1. The CDR3 consists of 16 residues. Losses at the gene ends were 1 base for V and 0 bases for J; bases not matched to a gene: 4. From germline, CDR1 is SGHDT and CDR2 YYEEEE. CDR3 DNA: TGTGCCAGCAGCTTGACAGGGGCGAGCTCTGGAAACACCATATATTTT. Its protein product is CASSLTGASSGNTIYF.

There are a few counts of this clone. The genes are TRBV6-1 and TRBJ1-2; 11 bases align to TRBD1. J gave up 5 bases and V 9 bases, and 11 bases lay outside the gene matches. CDR1 is MNHNS and CDR2 is SASEGT in the germline V gene. The CDR3 loop spans 15 amino acids. For the CDR3, the DNA is TGTGCCAGTCCCTCTGGGACAGGGGGTTCTTATGGCTACACCTTC. Translating it yields CASPSGTGGSYGYTF.

This clone was picked up a small number of times. This sequence joins TRBV7-3 and TRBJ1-1; D is perhaps TRBD1 (5 bases). The V end was cut by 1 base, the J end by 1 base, with 7 bases between. Per germline, CDR1 SGHTA and CDR2 FQGTGA. This CDR3 region has 14 residues. The CDR3 nucleotides read TGTGCCAGCAGCTTAAGCGGACAGAACACTGAAGCTTTCTTT. Its protein product is CASSLSGQNTEAFF.

There are a few counts of this clone. CDR3 sequence: CASSVVAGEIYGYTF. CDR3 nucleotides: TGTGCCAGCAGCGTAGTAGCGGGGGAAATCTATGGCTACACCTTC. The rearrangement uses TRBV9 and TRBJ1-2, with TRBD1 as a possible D gene (5 bases). The CDR3 runs 15 residues. The germline V and J ends were trimmed by 0 bases and 4 bases, with 13 bases remaining between them. In germline, CDR1 is SGDLS, CDR2 YYNGEE.

This clone has just one count. This sequence joins TRBV7-2 and TRBJ1-3; D is uncertain. Germline CDR1 reads SGHTA; CDR2 reads FQGNSA. The CDR3 covers 16 residues. Trimming pared 1 base from V and 0 bases from J, leaving 10 bases between. DNA for the CDR3: TGTGCCAGCAGCTTAGATCCGGGTCCCTCTGGAAACACCATATATTTT. It translates to CASSLDPGPSGNTIYF. Based on the CDR3 plus reference TRBV7-2 and TRBJ1-3, the full variable domain is GAGVSQSPSNKVTEKGKDVELRCDPISGHTALYWYRQSLGQGLEFLIYFQGNSAPDKSGLPSDRFSAERTGGSVSTLTIQRTQQEDSAVYLCASSLDPGPSGNTIYFGEGSWLTVV.

J is TRBJ1-5 and V is TRBV19; D ambiguous. Trimming removed 2 bases from V and 0 bases from J, with 11 bases in between. Per germline, CDR1 LNHDA and CDR2 SQIVND (reference sequence). The CDR3 length is 16 residues. CDR3 DNA: TGTGCCAGTAGTATACGCCAGCGGGATAGCAATCAGCCCCAGCATTTT. Protein sequence: CASSIRQRDSNQPQHF.

The chain couples TRBV19 to TRBJ1-2; 9 nucleotides align to TRBD1. The CDR3 contains 14 residues. The V and J ends lost 4 bases and 5 bases, in that order; junction bases with no gene match: 5. The germline gives CDR1 LNHDA, CDR2 SQIVND (reference sequence). The CDR3 loop reads CASSTGTGRYGYTF. In DNA, the CDR3 is TGTGCCAGTAGTACCGGGACAGGGCGATATGGCTACACCTTC.

The chain joins TRBV4-3 to TRBJ1-1, with 10 bases matching TRBD1. V dropped 4 bases and J dropped 2; count of bases not matched to a gene: 7. The germline V gene has CDR1 LGHNA and CDR2 YSLEER. CDR3 size: 16 residues. Written as DNA, the CDR3 is TGCGCCAGCAGCCCGTCCCGGGACAGGGGAAACACTGAAGCTTTCTTT. Protein sequence: CASSPSRDRGNTEAFF.

The V and J genes are TRBV7-9 and TRBJ1-2; D perhaps matches TRBD1 (5 bases). CDR1 is SEHNR and CDR2 is FQNEAQ in the germline V gene (reference sequence). V dropped 8 bases and J dropped 3 bases, with 10 bases sitting between them. This CDR3 contains 12 residues. The CDR3 bases are TGTGCCAGCCGACGGGGGGACTATGGCTACACCTTC. Translation gives CASRRGDYGYTF.

The genes are TRBV18 and TRBJ1-6; D unresolved. V was clipped by 3 bases and J by 5 bases, with 8 bases between them. Germline assignment: CDR1 KGHSH and CDR2 LQKENI. This CDR3 has 14 amino acids. CDR3 in DNA: TGTGCCAGCTCACCCGACGGGGATAATTCACCCCTCCACTTT. Its protein product is CASSPDGDNSPLHF.

CDR3 loop: CASSHGGTNNEQFF. The DNA of the CDR3 is TGTGCCAGCAGCCACGGGGGGACCAACAATGAGCAGTTCTTC. This sequence joins TRBV7-3 and TRBJ2-1; TRBD2 agrees at 7 bases. Unmatched junction bases numbered 6, after V lost 5 bases and J lost 5 bases. In germline, CDR1 is SGHTA, CDR2 FQGTGA. CDR3 size: 14 residues.

The J gene is TRBJ2-2, the V gene TRBV7-2, with a tentative D call TRBD1 (6 bases). Germline values: CDR1 SGHTA, CDR2 FQGNSA. The CDR3 totals 16 residues. The V gene lost 4 bases and the J gene lost 3 bases, with 15 bases spanning the gap. For the CDR3, the DNA is TGTGCCAGCAGCTCCGGTCGGACAGCTTACACCGGGGAGCTGTTTTTT. Its protein is CASSSGRTAYTGELFF. Based on the CDR3 plus reference TRBV7-2 and TRBJ2-2, the full variable domain is GAGVSQSPSNKVTEKGKDVELRCDPISGHTALYWYRQSLGQGLEFLIYFQGNSAPDKSGLPSDRFSAERTGGSVSTLTIQRTQQEDSAVYLCASSSGRTAYTGELFFGEGSRLTVL.

The genes are TRBV30 and TRBJ1-5; D is undetermined. With 2 bases removed from V and 5 bases from J, the gap between germline ends came to 10 bases. The CDR3 is 13 residues long. The germline CDR1 and CDR2 sequences are GTSNPN and SVGIG (reference sequence). The CDR3 reads CAWSRGAYQPQHF. CDR3 DNA: TGTGCCTGGAGTAGAGGAGCGTATCAGCCCCAGCATTTT.

The chain couples TRBV11-2 to TRBJ2-5, with 9 bases fitting TRBD1. Germline assignment: CDR1 SGHAT and CDR2 FQNNGV. This CDR3 spans 17 amino acids. The V segment lost 1 base and the J segment 0 bases; nucleotides outside the gene matches: 6. CDR3 sequence: CASSLARGTGYQETQYF. CDR3 DNA: TGTGCCAGCAGCTTAGCGCGAGGGACAGGGTACCAAGAGACCCAGTACTTC.

The chain links TRBV7-4 to TRBJ1-3; TRBD1 matches 8 bases. Germline CDR1 is SGHVT and CDR2 is SQSDAQ. The trim removed 4 bases at V and 3 bases at J, leaving 5 bases unmatched. The CDR3 length is 15 residues. CDR3 sequence: CASSSTDRGGNTIYF. CDR3 nucleotides: TGTGCCAGCAGCTCAACTGACAGGGGTGGAAACACCATATATTTT.

This sequence joins TRBV29-1 and TRBJ1-1; no clear D. Germline CDR1 is SQVTM and CDR2 is ANQGSEA. The CDR3 contains 13 residues. V lost 5 bases, J lost 3 bases, and 13 bases lay in between. CDR3 protein: CSVQAQVDTEAFF. Here the CDR3 DNA reads TGCAGCGTTCAGGCCCAGGTCGACACTGAAGCTTTCTTT.

This clone was counted only a few times. The V call is TRBV28, the J call TRBJ1-5; possible D gene TRBD1, 6 bases. Looked up from germline, CDR1 is MDHEN and CDR2 is SYDVKM. The CDR3 contains 15 residues. V lost 2 bases, J lost 0 bases, and 8 bases lay in between. The CDR3 nucleotides read TGTGCCAGCAGTTTACGAGGGGGTAGCAATCAGCCCCAGCATTTT. It encodes CASSLRGGSNQPQHF. The whole variable domain, filled in from reference TRBV28 and TRBJ1-5, reads DVKVTQSSRYLVKRTGEKVFLECVQDMDHENMFWYRQDPGLGLRLIYFSYDVKMKEKGDIPEGYSVSREKKERFSLILESASTNQTSMYLCASSLRGGSNQPQHFGDGTRLSIL.

In regard to this clone: The sample contains more than one DNA sequence encoding this CDR3. The chain joins TRBV7-9 to TRBJ1-1; TRBD1 might be the D (6 bases). V was trimmed by 5 bases and J by 1 base, leaving 11 bases between them. The CDR3 runs to 14 residues. Germline-derived CDR1 and CDR2 are SEHNR and FQNEAQ (reference sequence). The CDR3 bases are TGTGCCAGCAGCCCACAGGGTGGGAACACTGAAGCTTTCTTT. It codes for CASSPQGGNTEAFF.

The chain couples TRBV10-3 to TRBJ2-7, with a possible D match to TRBD2 (7 bases). V lost 0 bases, J lost 6 bases, and 15 bases lay in between. Per germline, CDR1 ENHRY and CDR2 SYGVKD. CDR3 length: 15 residues. CDR3 coding DNA: TGTGCCATCAGTGAGTCAAGGGGGGGTACGATCGAGCAGTACTTC. This sequence encodes CAISESRGGTIEQYF.

This clone turned up a few times. This sequence joins TRBV11-2 and TRBJ1-1; D might be TRBD1 (5 bases). Germline lookup yields CDR1 SGHAT and CDR2 FQNNGV. This CDR3 is 13 amino acids long. The V end was cut by 4 bases, the J end by 11 bases, with 17 bases between. The CDR3 loop reads CASSSDLSGGAFF. The CDR3 DNA reads TGTGCCAGCAGCTCCGACCTAAGTGGGGGGGCTTTCTTT.

V is TRBV9 and J is TRBJ2-2; a weak D match, TRBD1 (5 bases). V lost 4 bases, J lost 4 bases, and 17 bases lay in between. The germline gives CDR1 SGDLS, CDR2 YYNGEE. This CDR3 has 16 residues. CDR3 sequence: CASSPIGHRSTGELFF. The CDR3 DNA reads TGTGCCAGCAGCCCCATTGGGCACAGGAGCACCGGGGAGCTGTTTTTT.

This clone was detected once. This chain uses TRBV10-3 with TRBJ2-5; TRBD1 matches 9 bases. The J call may be in error: the DNA end matches TRBJ2-7 better. Per the germline V gene, CDR1 is ENHRY and CDR2 is SYGVKD. CDR3 length equals 15 residues. CDR3 loop: CAISEPGQGTYEQYF. CDR3 nucleotides: TGTGCCATCAGTGAGCCGGGACAGGGTACCTACGAGCAGTACTTC.